A selection of T cell receptor beta chains follows, all from one sample in a study of T-cell memory formation after mild COVID-19. Using its own MiXCR run on the 5' RACE reads, TCRdb lists one record per CDR3 protein. This table has about 110,000 distinct CDR3 sequences, 15% to 20% appearing once. The specimen sequenced was PBMCs or a T cell subset sorted from them (not recorded which). These receptors were collected from a man younger than 35 who had mild COVID-19 (a few samples of this study predate the infection). Cell type and time point are not known. Both conserved end residues are part of each CDR3. A D gene is named only where the DNA matches it firmly. Clone size is not always given. Where it is, it says once, few, many or a class for expanded clones.

v_call	clone_size	d_call	j_call	cdr3_aa	cdr3_nt
TRBV27	few	-	TRBJ1-2	CASSPFSRSAGGYTF	TGTGCCAGCAGTCCCTTTAGTCGGTCGGCGGGGGGCTACACCTTC
TRBV12-3/TRBV12-4	few	TRBD1	TRBJ2-2	CASSRQGDTGELFF	TGTGCCAGCAGCAGACAGGGGGACACCGGGGAGCTGTTTTTT
TRBV24-1	few	TRBD2	TRBJ2-5	CATSDPGTSSETQYF	TGTGCCACCAGTGATCCCGGGACTAGTTCGGAGACCCAGTACTTC
TRBV7-2	few	-	TRBJ2-7	CASSLGAEQYF	TGTGCCAGCAGCTTAGGAGCCGAGCAGTACTTC
TRBV7-9	-	TRBD1	TRBJ2-2	CALGTGALADTGELFF	TGTGCCCTGGGGACAGGGGCCCTCGCGGACACCGGGGAGCTGTTTTTT
TRBV7-2	few	TRBD2	TRBJ2-3	CASSLAGLVQYF	TGTGCCAGCAGCTTAGCGGGACTAGTGCAGTATTTT
TRBV3-1	few	TRBD2	TRBJ2-5	CASSPLRHSGARETQYF	TGTGCCAGCAGCCCCCTACGCCACAGCGGGGCAAGAGAGACCCAGTACTTC
TRBV29-1	few	-	TRBJ2-1	CSVEAGASGSYNEQFF	TGCAGCGTTGAGGCGGGGGCCTCGGGGAGCTACAATGAGCAGTTCTTC
TRBV7-9	many	-	TRBJ1-5	CASSLGQDHQPQHF	TGTGCCAGCAGCTTAGGGCAGGACCATCAGCCCCAGCATTTT
TRBV4-3	-	-	TRBJ2-1	CASSPRRVSYNEQFF	TGCGCCAGCAGCCCAAGGCGCGTTTCCTACAATGAGCAGTTCTTC
TRBV6-6	few	-	TRBJ1-5	CASSQAGVQPQHF	TGTGCCAGCAGTCAAGCGGGGGTTCAGCCCCAGCATTTT
TRBV2	-	-	TRBJ2-2	CASSGGELFF	TGTGCCAGCTCAGGCGGGGAGCTGTTTTTT
TRBV29-1	-	-	TRBJ2-5	CSVEDSEETQYF	TGCAGCGTTGAAGACTCGGAAGAGACCCAGTACTTC
TRBV7-8	many	-	TRBJ2-2	CASSSTRGYTGELFF	TGTGCCAGCAGTTCCACCCGAGGATACACCGGGGAGCTGTTTTTT
TRBV12-3/TRBV12-4	-	TRBD2	TRBJ2-3	CASRPRGGSDTQYF	TGTGCCAGCAGGCCGCGGGGGGGTTCCGATACGCAGTATTTT
TRBV5-5	few	-	TRBJ1-5	CASSVRDSQPQHF	TGTGCCAGCAGCGTAAGGGATTCTCAGCCCCAGCATTTT
TRBV5-1	-	-	TRBJ1-2	CASSLGRNNYGYTF	TGCGCCAGCAGCCTGGGAAGGAATAACTATGGCTACACCTTC
TRBV11-3	-	TRBD1	TRBJ1-3	CASSPGQGLSGNTIYF	TGTGCCAGCAGCCCGGGACAGGGACTCTCTGGAAACACCATATATTTT
TRBV7-2	-	-	TRBJ2-5	CASSPNLGLEETQYF	TGTGCCAGCAGCCCCAACTTGGGACTGGAAGAGACCCAGTACTTC
TRBV7-8	-	TRBD1	TRBJ2-5	CASSLGHRGQGETQYF	TGTGCCAGCAGCTTAGGACACAGGGGGCAGGGGGAGACCCAGTACTTC
TRBV6-2/TRBV6-3	few	-	TRBJ2-7	CASSPPRSSYEQYF	TGTGCCAGCAGTCCCCCGCGCTCCTCCTACGAGCAGTACTTC
TRBV7-2	-	TRBD2	TRBJ2-3	CASSFHRAGGTDTQYF	TGTGCCAGCAGCTTCCACCGGGCGGGGGGCACAGATACGCAGTATTTT
TRBV6-6	-	-	TRBJ1-6	CASSYGQLSPLHF	TGTGCCAGCAGTTACGGTCAACTTTCACCCCTCCACTTT
TRBV25-1	once	-	TRBJ1-2	CASTGGVGYTF	TGTGCCAGCACCGGGGGAGTGGGCTACACCTTC
TRBV10-3	few	-	TRBJ2-6	CAIRGEGANVLTF	TGTGCCATTAGGGGGGAGGGGGCCAACGTCCTGACTTTC
TRBV6-5	-	TRBD1	TRBJ2-7	CASSFYGTGYYEQYF	TGTGCCAGCAGTTTTTACGGGACAGGGTACTACGAGCAGTACTTC
TRBV2	-	-	TRBJ2-6	CASRRGFSGANVLTF	TGTGCCAGCAGGAGGGGCTTCTCTGGGGCCAACGTCCTGACTTTC
TRBV4-2	-	-	TRBJ2-3	CASSQPDQDTQYF	TGTGCCAGCAGCCAACCTGACCAAGATACGCAGTATTTT
TRBV5-1	-	-	TRBJ2-7	CASSSQLSPPHEQYF	TGCGCCAGCAGCTCCCAACTTTCCCCCCCCCACGAGCAGTACTTC
TRBV7-2	few	-	TRBJ1-2	CASSDAQGPGYGYTF	TGTGCCAGCAGCGACGCCCAAGGCCCCGGGTATGGCTACACCTTC
TRBV3-1	once	-	TRBJ1-5	CASSQGVNDQPQHF	TGTGCCAGCAGCCAAGGGGTGAACGATCAGCCCCAGCATTTT
TRBV20-1	-	-	TRBJ1-2	CSARAQGINYGYTF	TGCAGTGCAAGAGCGCAGGGAATAAACTATGGCTACACCTTC
TRBV18	-	-	TRBJ1-2	CASSPETGNYGYTF	TGTGCCAGCTCACCCGAGACGGGAAACTATGGCTACACCTTC
TRBV7-3	few	-	TRBJ2-1	CASSRGQLYNEQFF	TGTGCCAGCAGCCGGGGACAACTCTACAATGAGCAGTTCTTC
TRBV4-1	-	TRBD2	TRBJ2-1	CASRSGLAGNNEQFF	TGCGCCAGCAGATCGGGACTAGCGGGGAACAATGAGCAGTTCTTC
TRBV7-2	-	-	TRBJ1-3	CASSFYVSGNTIYF	TGTGCCAGCAGCTTTTATGTTTCTGGAAACACCATATATTTT
TRBV20-1	few	TRBD1	TRBJ1-1	CSAREGGTGTEAFF	TGCAGTGCTAGAGAAGGGGGGACAGGGACGGAAGCTTTCTTT
TRBV7-9	-	-	TRBJ2-7	CASSLKTERHYEQYF	TGTGCCAGCAGCCTGAAAACGGAGCGGCACTACGAGCAGTACTTC
TRBV27	few	-	TRBJ1-5	CASSFGRDSNQPQHF	TGTGCCAGCAGTTTCGGGCGAGATAGCAATCAGCCCCAGCATTTT
TRBV7-2	many	TRBD1	TRBJ2-3	CASSPGAGGPDTQYF	TGTGCCAGCAGCCCCGGGGCAGGGGGTCCAGATACGCAGTATTTT
TRBV5-1	-	TRBD2	TRBJ2-2	CASSLMASGGGTGELFF	TGCGCCAGCAGCTTGATGGCTAGCGGGGGAGGAACCGGGGAGCTGTTTTTT
TRBV4-3	-	-	TRBJ1-2	CASSQEGYYGYTF	TGCGCCAGCAGCCAAGAGGGCTACTATGGCTACACCTTC
TRBV20-1	few	-	TRBJ2-7	CSASEGPYEQYF	TGCAGTGCTAGCGAGGGTCCCTACGAGCAGTACTTC
TRBV6-2/TRBV6-3	-	TRBD1	TRBJ2-1	CASSYSSGQIDNEQFF	TGTGCCAGCAGTTACTCCTCGGGACAGATTGACAATGAGCAGTTCTTC
TRBV7-9	-	-	TRBJ2-1	CASRTEGGNEQFF	TGTGCCAGCAGAACGGAGGGGGGCAATGAGCAGTTCTTC
TRBV6-2/TRBV6-3	-	TRBD1	TRBJ2-3	CASSTGQGTRTDTQYF	TGTGCCAGCAGCACGGGACAGGGTACGAGGACAGATACGCAGTATTTT
TRBV12-3/TRBV12-4	-	TRBD1	TRBJ1-2	CAIFRDRGIPRYGYTF	TGTGCCATCTTCCGGGACAGGGGAATACCACGCTATGGCTACACCTTC
TRBV5-6	-	-	TRBJ1-6	CASSLEPGTNSPLHF	TGTGCCAGCAGCTTGGAGCCAGGGACTAATTCACCCCTCCACTTT
TRBV4-3	-	-	TRBJ1-3	CASSQGRGNTIYF	TGCGCCAGCAGCCAAGGACGGGGAAACACCATATATTTT
TRBV4-3	few	-	TRBJ1-1	CASSLSPEGRNTEAFF	TGCGCCAGCAGCCTGAGCCCAGAGGGTCGGAACACTGAAGCTTTCTTT
TRBV4-3	few	-	TRBJ2-5	CASSQERGETQYF	TGCGCCAGCAGCCAAGAGAGGGGAGAGACCCAGTACTTC
TRBV10-2	-	-	TRBJ2-1	CASSAASSYNEQFF	TGCGCCAGCAGTGCCGCTAGTTCCTACAATGAGCAGTTCTTC
TRBV6-6	few	TRBD1	TRBJ2-7	CASSYSGPQGVYHEQYF	TGTGCCAGCAGTTACTCGGGGCCCCAGGGGGTTTACCACGAGCAGTACTTC
TRBV20-1	-	-	TRBJ2-7	CSARRGSYEQYF	TGCAGTGCCCGAAGGGGATCCTACGAGCAGTACTTC
TRBV4-2	few	-	TRBJ1-3	CASSGAGSGNTIYF	TGTGCCAGCAGCGGGGCAGGCTCTGGAAACACCATATATTTT
TRBV9	-	TRBD1	TRBJ2-2	CASSDRGNTGELFF	TGTGCCAGCAGTGACAGGGGGAACACCGGGGAGCTGTTTTTT
TRBV12-3/TRBV12-4	-	-	TRBJ1-5	CASSFFQGVQPQHF	TGTGCCAGCAGTTTTTTCCAGGGCGTTCAGCCCCAGCATTTT
TRBV5-6	few	-	TRBJ1-5	CASSLGGYNSNQPQHF	TGTGCCAGCAGCTTGGGCGGGTATAATAGCAATCAGCCCCAGCATTTT
TRBV7-2	many	-	TRBJ2-1	CASSLGAYTYNEQFF	TGTGCCAGCAGCTTAGGGGCATACACCTACAATGAGCAGTTCTTC